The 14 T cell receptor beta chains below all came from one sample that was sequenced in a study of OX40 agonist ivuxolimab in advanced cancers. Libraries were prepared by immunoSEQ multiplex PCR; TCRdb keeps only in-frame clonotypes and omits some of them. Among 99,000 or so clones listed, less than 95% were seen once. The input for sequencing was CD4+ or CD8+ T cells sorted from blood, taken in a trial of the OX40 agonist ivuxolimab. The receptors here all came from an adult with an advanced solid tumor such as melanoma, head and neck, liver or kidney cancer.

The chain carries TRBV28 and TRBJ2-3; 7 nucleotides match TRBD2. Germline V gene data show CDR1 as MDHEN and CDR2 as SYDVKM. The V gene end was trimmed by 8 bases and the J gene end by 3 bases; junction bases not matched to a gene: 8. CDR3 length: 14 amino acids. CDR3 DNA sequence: TGTGCCAGCTTTGGGAGGGCTAGTACAGATACGCAGTATTTT. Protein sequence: CASFGRASTDTQYF.

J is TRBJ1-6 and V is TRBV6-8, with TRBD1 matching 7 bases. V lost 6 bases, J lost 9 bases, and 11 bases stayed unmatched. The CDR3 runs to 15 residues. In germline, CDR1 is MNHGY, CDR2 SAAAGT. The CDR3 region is CASSRQGEVGSPLHF. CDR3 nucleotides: TGTGCCAGCAGCCGACAGGGCGAAGTAGGTTCACCCCTCCACTTT.

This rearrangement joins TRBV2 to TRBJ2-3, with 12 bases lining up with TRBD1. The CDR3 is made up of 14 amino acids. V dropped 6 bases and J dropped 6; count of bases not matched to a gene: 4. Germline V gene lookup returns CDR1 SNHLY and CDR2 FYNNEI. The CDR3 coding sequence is TGTGCCAGCAGAATGGGACAGGGGGCCGATACGCAGTATTTT. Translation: CASRMGQGADTQYF.

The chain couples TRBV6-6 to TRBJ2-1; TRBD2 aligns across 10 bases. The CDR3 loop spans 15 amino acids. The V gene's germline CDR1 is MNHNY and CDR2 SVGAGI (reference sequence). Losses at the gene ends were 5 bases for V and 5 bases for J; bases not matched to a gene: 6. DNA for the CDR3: TGTGCCAGCAGTGTCAGCGGGAGGGCCAACAATGAGCAGTTCTTC. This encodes CASSVSGRANNEQFF.

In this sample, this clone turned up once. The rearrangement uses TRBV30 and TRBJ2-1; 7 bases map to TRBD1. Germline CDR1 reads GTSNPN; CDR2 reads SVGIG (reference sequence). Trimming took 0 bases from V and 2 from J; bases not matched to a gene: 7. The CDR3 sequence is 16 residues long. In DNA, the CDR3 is TGTGCCTGGAGTGTCCCCGGGACAGTCCCCTACAATGAGCAGTTCTTC. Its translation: CAWSVPGTVPYNEQFF.

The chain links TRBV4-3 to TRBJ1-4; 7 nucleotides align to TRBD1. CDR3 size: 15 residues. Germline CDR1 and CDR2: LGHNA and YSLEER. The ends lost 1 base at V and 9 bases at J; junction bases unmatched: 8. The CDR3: CASSQVRQGRQKLFF. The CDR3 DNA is TGCGCCAGCAGCCAAGTGAGACAGGGTAGGCAAAAACTGTTTTTT.

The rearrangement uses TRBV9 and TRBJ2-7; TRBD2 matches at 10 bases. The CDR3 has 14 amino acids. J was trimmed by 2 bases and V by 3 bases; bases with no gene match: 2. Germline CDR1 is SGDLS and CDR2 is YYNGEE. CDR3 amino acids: CASSDGTSAYEQYF. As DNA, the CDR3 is TGTGCCAGCAGCGATGGGACTAGCGCCTACGAGCAGTACTTC.

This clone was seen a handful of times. CDR3 in amino acids: CASSFGQGVRAFF. The CDR3 DNA sequence: TGTGCCAGCAGCTTTGGTCAAGGGGTACGGGCTTTCTTT. J is TRBJ1-1 and V is TRBV7-9, with a weak D call TRBD1 (5 bases). Germline V gene sequence: CDR1 SEHNR, CDR2 FQNEAQ (reference sequence). This CDR3 has 13 residues. V lost 3 bases to trimming and J lost 11 bases, with 16 bases between them.

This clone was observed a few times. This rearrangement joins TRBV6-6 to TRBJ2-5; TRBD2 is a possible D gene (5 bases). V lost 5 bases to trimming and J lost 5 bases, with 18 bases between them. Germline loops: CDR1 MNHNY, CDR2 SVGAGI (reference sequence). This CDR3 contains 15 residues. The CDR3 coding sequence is TGTGCCAGCAGTCCTCCTAGGACTTGGGCGGAGACCCAGTACTTC. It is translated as CASSPPRTWAETQYF.

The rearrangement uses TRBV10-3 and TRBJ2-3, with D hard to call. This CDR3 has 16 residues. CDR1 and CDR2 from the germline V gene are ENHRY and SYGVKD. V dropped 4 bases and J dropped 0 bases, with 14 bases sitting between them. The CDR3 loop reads CAISGFSGASTDTQYF. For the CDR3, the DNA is TGTGCCATCAGTGGCTTCTCCGGAGCTAGCACAGATACGCAGTATTTT.

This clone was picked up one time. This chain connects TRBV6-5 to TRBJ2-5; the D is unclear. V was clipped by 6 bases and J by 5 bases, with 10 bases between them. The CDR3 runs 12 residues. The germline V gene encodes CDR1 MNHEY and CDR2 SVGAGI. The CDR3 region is CASRSSGETQYF. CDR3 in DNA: TGTGCCAGCAGATCCAGTGGGGAGACCCAGTACTTC.

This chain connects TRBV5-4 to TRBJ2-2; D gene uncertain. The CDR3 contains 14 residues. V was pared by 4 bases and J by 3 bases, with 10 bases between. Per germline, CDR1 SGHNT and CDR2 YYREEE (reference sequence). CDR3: CASSVDGHTGELFF. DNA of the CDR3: TGTGCCAGCAGCGTGGACGGGCACACCGGGGAGCTGTTTTTT.

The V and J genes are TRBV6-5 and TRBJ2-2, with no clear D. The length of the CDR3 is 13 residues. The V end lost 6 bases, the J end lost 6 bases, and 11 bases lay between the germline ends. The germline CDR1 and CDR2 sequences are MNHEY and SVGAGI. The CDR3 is CASRALRSGELFF. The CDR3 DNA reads TGTGCCAGCAGAGCCTTGCGGTCCGGGGAGCTGTTTTTT.

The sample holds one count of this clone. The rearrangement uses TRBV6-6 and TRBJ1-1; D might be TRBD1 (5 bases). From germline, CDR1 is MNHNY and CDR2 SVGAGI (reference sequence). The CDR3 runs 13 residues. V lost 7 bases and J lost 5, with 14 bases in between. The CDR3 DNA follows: TGTGCCAGCATTCCCGGGGGAATTACTGAAGCTTTCTTT. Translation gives CASIPGGITEAFF.